Presented here are 20 T cell receptor beta chains from one specimen sequenced in a study of blood T cell repertoires in COVID-19. Using immunoSEQ multiplex PCR, the repertoire was profiled, and TCRdb retains in-frame clones only, with some absent. The sample lists roughly 91,000 clones, over 80% occurring once. The source material was peripheral blood. The receptors shown here come from a man in his 70s with active or convalescent COVID-19.

This clone came up once. The chain carries TRBV6-2 or TRBV6-3 and TRBJ1-6; D not certain. V was trimmed by 3 bases and J by 14 bases, leaving 14 bases between them. The CDR3 totals 13 residues. Germline values: CDR1 MNHEY, CDR2 SVGEGT. DNA of the CDR3: TGTGCCAGCAGTTATCTTTCGGGTACGGCCCTCCACTTT. Protein product: CASSYLSGTALHF.

The chain has TRBV5-1 and TRBJ1-2, with no clear D. CDR3 length: 13 amino acids. Germline V gene data show CDR1 as SGHRS and CDR2 as YFSETQ. The V end was cut by 4 bases, the J end by 5 bases, with 12 bases between. The CDR3 sequence is CASSAGSRYGYTF. DNA for the CDR3: TGCGCCAGCAGCGCGGGTTCGAGGTATGGCTACACCTTC.

The CDR3 nucleotides read TGTGCCAGCAGCTTAGTGGTGGCAGGGCTAGGGGGTTCACCCCTCCACTTT. It is translated as CASSLVVAGLGGSPLHF. This chain uses TRBV7-6 with TRBJ1-6, with a possible D match to TRBD1 (6 bases). CDR3 length equals 17 residues. CDR1 SGHVS and CDR2 FNYEAQ come from the germline V gene. Trimming removed 1 base from V and 9 bases from J, with 19 bases in between.

The V and J genes are TRBV6-5 and TRBJ2-7; D is perhaps TRBD1 (5 bases). CDR1 MNHEY and CDR2 SVGAGI come from the germline V gene. Deletions cut 0 bases from V and 5 bases from J, with 14 bases between. The CDR3 length is 15 residues. The DNA for the CDR3 is TGTGCCAGCAGTTACTCGTTCAGGGCCAGGGACGAGCAGTACTTC. Encoded protein: CASSYSFRARDEQYF.

This clone was detected ten times or more. Other DNA sequences from this sample encode an identical CDR3 as well. The CDR3 spells CASSPGGPYEQYF. The CDR3 DNA reads as TGTGCCAGCAGTCCGGGGGGACCCTACGAGCAGTACTTC. The chain employs TRBV6-5 and TRBJ2-7; 7 bases map to TRBD2. The germline V gene encodes CDR1 MNHEY and CDR2 SVGAGI. V was pared by 5 bases and J by 2 bases, with 3 bases of the junction left unmatched. The CDR3 contains 13 residues.

This chain connects TRBV3-1 (or the pseudogene TRBV3-2) to TRBJ1-2, with TRBD1 identical over 8 bases. This CDR3 has 17 residues. V gave up 0 bases and J gave up 4 bases; unmatched junction bases: 10. Germline CDR1 reads LGHDT; CDR2 reads YNNKEL (reference sequence). The CDR3, as DNA: TGTGCCAGCAGCCAAGAAGGAGGACAGGGTTATATCTATGGCTACACCTTC. Translation: CASSQEGGQGYIYGYTF.

The V gene is TRBV30, the J gene TRBJ2-5; possibly TRBD2 for D (6 bases). The V end was cut by 2 bases, the J end by 2 bases, with 15 bases between. Germline CDR1 is GTSNPN and CDR2 is SVGIG (reference sequence). The CDR3 has 15 amino acids. CDR3: CAWSPIGGAQETQYF. The CDR3 coding sequence is TGTGCCTGGAGTCCCATCGGGGGAGCGCAAGAGACCCAGTACTTC.

This clone was observed a single time. The chain couples TRBV27 to TRBJ2-1, with 9 bases that match TRBD1. Germline trimming cut 2 bases from V and 4 bases from J; bases unmatched to any gene: 3. The CDR3 covers 15 residues. The germline V gene has CDR1 MNHEY and CDR2 SMNVEV (reference sequence). The CDR3 reads CASSLRGTGYNEQFF. The CDR3 DNA follows: TGTGCCAGCAGTTTAAGAGGGACAGGGTACAATGAGCAGTTCTTC.

DNA of the CDR3: TGTGCCAGCAGTAGGGACAGGGGGTCAGACCAGCCCCAGCATTTT. Translation: CASSRDRGSDQPQHF. This chain links TRBV27 with TRBJ1-5; 11 positions agree with TRBD1. The V segment lost 5 bases and the J segment 7 bases; nucleotides outside the gene matches: 7. The germline gives CDR1 MNHEY, CDR2 SMNVEV (reference sequence). The CDR3 runs 15 residues.

The CDR3 loop is CASSIGQGAVGELFF. The CDR3 DNA sequence: TGTGCCAGTAGTATCGGGCAGGGGGCCGTCGGGGAGCTGTTTTTT. The genes are TRBV19 and TRBJ2-2, with TRBD1 matching 8 bases. Germline V gene sequence: CDR1 LNHDA, CDR2 SQIVND (reference sequence). Losses at the gene ends were 3 bases for V and 7 bases for J; bases not matched to a gene: 7. The CDR3 consists of 15 residues.

This chain uses TRBV7-6 with TRBJ2-2, with D maybe TRBD1 (6 bases). With 2 bases removed from V and 2 bases from J, the gap between germline ends came to 12 bases. The germline CDR1 and CDR2 sequences are SGHVS and FNYEAQ. CDR3 length equals 16 residues. CDR3 in amino acids: CASSLSQGVNTGELFF. DNA of the CDR3: TGTGCCAGCAGCTTATCACAGGGCGTTAACACCGGGGAGCTGTTTTTT.

The chain links TRBV28 to TRBJ1-2, with D possibly TRBD1 on 6 matching bases. V was shortened by 5 bases and J by 5 bases, with 9 bases between the two germline ends. Per germline, CDR1 MDHEN and CDR2 SYDVKM. The CDR3 runs 12 residues. CDR3 residues: CASSADRYGYTF. The CDR3 nucleotides are TGTGCCAGCAGTGCGGACAGATATGGCTACACCTTC.

This sequence joins TRBV2 and TRBJ1-1; possible D gene TRBD1, 6 bases. The CDR3 length is 13 residues. V gave up 6 bases and J gave up 1 base, with 9 bases separating them. Germline CDR1 is SNHLY and CDR2 is FYNNEI. The CDR3 is CASREQGNTEAFF. The DNA for the CDR3 is TGTGCCAGCAGGGAACAGGGGAACACTGAAGCTTTCTTT.

The chain employs TRBV15 and TRBJ2-1, with D possibly TRBD2 on 6 matching bases. The length of the CDR3 is 15 residues. Germline values: CDR1 LNHNV, CDR2 YYDKDF (reference sequence). The V gene lost 4 bases and the J gene lost 2 bases, with 12 bases spanning the gap. For the CDR3, the DNA is TGTGCCACCAGCAAGGCCTCGGGGGCCTACAATGAGCAGTTCTTC. It specifies CATSKASGAYNEQFF.

This chain uses TRBV5-1 with TRBJ1-4; 9 nucleotides line up with TRBD1. This CDR3 is built from 15 residues. Trimming removed 3 bases from V and 8 bases from J; junction bases left unmatched: 8. Germline CDR1 is SGHRS and CDR2 is YFSETQ. The CDR3 DNA reads as TGCGCCAGCAGCTCCACAGGGGGCGCAAGGGAAAAACTGTTTTTT. Its protein product is CASSSTGGAREKLFF.

The chain links TRBV11-2 to TRBJ2-3, with D hard to call. Trimming stripped 5 bases from V and 7 bases from J, with 10 bases between. This CDR3 is 12 amino acids long. Germline CDR1 reads SGHAT; CDR2 reads FQNNGV. The CDR3 is CASSLLSYTQYF. The CDR3 DNA reads TGTGCCAGCAGCCTACTATCCTATACGCAGTATTTT.

The rearrangement links TRBV10-1 to TRBJ1-5, with 8 bases matching TRBD1. The CDR3 is 19 amino acids. J was trimmed by 0 bases and V by 10 bases; bases with no gene match: 20. Looked up from germline, CDR1 is WNHNN and CDR2 is SYGVQD (reference sequence). The CDR3 sequence: CAIPPGQGAREYSNQPQHF. The CDR3 DNA reads as TGCGCCATCCCTCCCGGCCAGGGGGCGCGGGAATATAGCAATCAGCCCCAGCATTTT.

A few counts support this clone. The chain couples TRBV20-1 to TRBJ1-2; D is unclear. Trimming took 3 bases from V and 4 from J, leaving 9 bases between them. CDR1 is DFQATT, CDR2 SNEGSKA, per germline (reference sequence). There are 12 residues in the CDR3. In DNA form, the CDR3 reads TGCAGTGCTAGTCATTTCCCCTATGGCTACACCTTC. This codes for CSASHFPYGYTF.

This clone has only one observation. This rearrangement joins TRBV4-3 to TRBJ2-2; D possibly corresponds to TRBD1 (6 bases). This CDR3 is built from 14 residues. From germline, CDR1 is LGHNA and CDR2 YSLEER. Trimming shortened V by 4 bases and J by 1 base, and 7 bases separated the two germline ends. CDR3 in DNA: TGCGCCAGCAGCCGGACAGAGAACACCGGGGAGCTGTTTTTT. Translated: CASSRTENTGELFF.

The chain recombines TRBV5-8 with TRBJ1-5, with unresolved D. Per germline, CDR1 SGHTS and CDR2 YDEGEE. The CDR3 totals 14 residues. The V end lost 3 bases, the J end lost 4 bases, and 11 bases lay between the germline ends. The CDR3: CASSYGRGNQPQHF. The CDR3 bases are TGTGCCAGCAGCTACGGCCGGGGAAATCAGCCCCAGCATTTT.